This T cell receptor beta chain emerged from a study of PD-L1 blockade in urothelial cancer. Study as a whole: Researchers looked at the blood 3 weeks (second dose) and 6 weeks after treatment began. General study results and limits: Tumor-associated clones in blood expanded more at 3 weeks in durable-benefit patients.

Time point denoted: pretreatment peripheral blood. All patients handed over anywhere from 1 to 8 samples, pretreatment and on-treatment. Germline V gene sequence: CDR1 DFQATT, CDR2 SNEGSKA (reference sequence). The CDR3 sequence is 11 residues long. Trimming cost V 6 bases and J 5 bases, with 10 bases left between them. Points on this clone: Its antigen is undetermined.

Each PCR received spiked synthetic TCR analog templates. Using immunoSEQ multiplex PCR, the repertoire was profiled, and TCRdb retains in-frame clones only, with some absent. The repertoire includes about 43,000 clones, around 81% of them detected once, and around 15% sits in the top ten. This sequence was found in a man aged 60-69 years with urothelial cancer. The V call is TRBV20-1, the J call TRBJ2-5, with no clear D. The sequenced sample was PBMCs, obtained around atezolizumab (anti-PD-L1) treatment. DNA for the CDR3: TGCAGTGCGAGGTCGGAGGAGACCCAGTACTTC. Its protein product is CSARSEETQYF.